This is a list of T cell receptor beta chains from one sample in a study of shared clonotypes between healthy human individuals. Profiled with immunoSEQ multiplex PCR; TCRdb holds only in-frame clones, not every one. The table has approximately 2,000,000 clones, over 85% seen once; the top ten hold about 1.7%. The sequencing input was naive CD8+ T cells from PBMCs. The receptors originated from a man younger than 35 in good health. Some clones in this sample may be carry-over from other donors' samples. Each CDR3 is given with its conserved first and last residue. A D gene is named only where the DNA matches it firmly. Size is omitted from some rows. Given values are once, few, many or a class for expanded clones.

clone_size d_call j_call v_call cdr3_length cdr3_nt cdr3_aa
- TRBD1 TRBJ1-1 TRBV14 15 TGTGCCAGCAGCCACCTACAGGGGGCGCACACTGAAGCTTTCTTT CASSHLQGAHTEAFF
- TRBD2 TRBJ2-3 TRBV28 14 TGTGCGATCGGTGGAGGGAGGGGCACAGATACGCAGTATTTT CAIGGGRGTDTQYF
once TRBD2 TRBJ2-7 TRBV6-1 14 TGTGCCAGCACCCGGGGGCGGGAGGGCCTCGAGCAGTACTTC CASTRGREGLEQYF
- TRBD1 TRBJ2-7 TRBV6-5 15 TGTGCCAGCAGTTTCCTAGGACAGGGGAGGCACGAGCAGTACTTC CASSFLGQGRHEQYF
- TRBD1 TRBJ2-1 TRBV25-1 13 TGTGCCAGCAGACAGGGGTTCTACAATGAGCAGTTCTTC CASRQGFYNEQFF
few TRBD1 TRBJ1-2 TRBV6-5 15 TGTGCCAGCAGTTACTCGGGACAGGGAGACTATGGCTACACCTTC CASSYSGQGDYGYTF
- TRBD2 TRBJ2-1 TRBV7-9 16 TGTGCCAGCAGCTTAGTTGGTGGGAGGGCCTTCAATGAGCAGTTCTTC CASSLVGGRAFNEQFF
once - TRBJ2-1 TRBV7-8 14 TGTGCCAGCAGGGGGCCATTGGGGGAAAATGAGCAGTTCTTC CASRGPLGENEQFF
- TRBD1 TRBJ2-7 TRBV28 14 TGTGCCAGCAGTTCCGTGGACAGGGTGGGCGAGCAGTACTTC CASSSVDRVGEQYF
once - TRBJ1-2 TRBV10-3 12 TGTGCCATCAGTGACGCCAGCTATGGCTACACCTTC CAISDASYGYTF
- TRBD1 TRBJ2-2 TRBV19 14 TGTGCCAGTAGCCAGGGGGCAGATGCCGGGGAGCTGTTTTTT CASSQGADAGELFF
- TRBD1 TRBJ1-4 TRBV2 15 TGTGCCAGCAGTGAAGTCGGACAGGCGGAGAAAAAACTGTTTTTT CASSEVGQAEKKLFF
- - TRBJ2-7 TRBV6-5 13 TGTGCCAGCAGTTACGGGGGTCCCTACGAGCAGTACTTC CASSYGGPYEQYF
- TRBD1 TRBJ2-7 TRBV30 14 TGTGCCTGGGCGAAGGACAGGGAAGCAGGGGAGCAGTACTTC CAWAKDREAGEQYF
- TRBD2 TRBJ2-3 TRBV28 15 TGTGCCAGCAGTTTATTGCGGGAGTCGGCAGATACGCAGTATTTT CASSLLRESADTQYF
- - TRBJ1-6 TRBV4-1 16 TGCGCCAGCAGCCAATCAGAAAGCTCCTATAATTCACCCCTCCACTTT CASSQSESSYNSPLHF
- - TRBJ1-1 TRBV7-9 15 TGTGCCAGCAGCTTCTCCATGGGGGTGAACACTGAAGCTTTCTTT CASSFSMGVNTEAFF
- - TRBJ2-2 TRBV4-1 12 TGCGCCAGCAGCCAAAGGGGCGGGGAGCTGTTTTTT CASSQRGGELFF
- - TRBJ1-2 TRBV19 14 TGTGCCAGTAGTATAAAGGTTATAGGAGGGCCCAACACCTTC CASSIKVIGGPNTF
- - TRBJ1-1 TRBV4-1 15 TGCGCCAGCAGCCCCATCGCAGGGAAGGTGACTGAAGCTTTCTTT CASSPIAGKVTEAFF
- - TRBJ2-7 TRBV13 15 TGTGCCAGCAGCCCCCGGGGTAGCGGAAACTACGAGCAGTACTTC CASSPRGSGNYEQYF
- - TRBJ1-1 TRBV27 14 TGTGCCAGCAGCCTTCGAGAGATGAACACTGAAGCTTTCTTT CASSLREMNTEAFF
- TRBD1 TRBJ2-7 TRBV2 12 TGTGCCAGCAGGACAGGGGGCTACGAGCAGTACTTC CASRTGGYEQYF
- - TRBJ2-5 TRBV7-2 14 TGTGCCAGCAGCTTGTACAGGAATCAAGAGACCCAGTACTTC CASSLYRNQETQYF
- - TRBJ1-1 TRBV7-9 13 TGTGCCAGCGCATTAAGGGGGGCCGTTGAAGCTTTCTTT CASALRGAVEAFF
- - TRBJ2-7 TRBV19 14 TGTGCCAGTAGTTTCACCCGGTGGAACTACGAGCAGTACTTC CASSFTRWNYEQYF
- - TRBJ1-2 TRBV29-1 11 TGCAGCGTTTCGGGGGCCTGGGGCTACACCTTC CSVSGAWGYTF
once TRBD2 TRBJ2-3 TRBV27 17 TGTGCCAGCAGTAGACTAGCGGAAATTCGCACAACAGATACGCAGTATTTT CASSRLAEIRTTDTQYF
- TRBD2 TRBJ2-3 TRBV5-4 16 TGTGCCAGCAGCCGACAACTAGCGGGGGGCACAGATACGCAGTATTTT CASSRQLAGGTDTQYF
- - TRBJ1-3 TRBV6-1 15 TGTGCCAGCAGTGAAGGCAGGCACTCTGGAAACACCATATATTTT CASSEGRHSGNTIYF
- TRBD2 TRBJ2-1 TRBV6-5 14 TGTGCCAGCAGCCTTAGCGGGAGGTACAATGAGCAGTTCTTC CASSLSGRYNEQFF
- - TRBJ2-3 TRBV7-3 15 TGTGCCAGCAGCCCATACCCAGGCCTCACAGATACGCAGTATTTT CASSPYPGLTDTQYF
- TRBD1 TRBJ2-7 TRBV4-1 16 TGCGCCAGCAGCCAAGAAGGGACAGGGAGAGCCTACGAGCAGTACTTC CASSQEGTGRAYEQYF
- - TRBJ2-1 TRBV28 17 TGTGCCAGCAGTGCCCGTGTGATTACTAGCTCCTACAATGAGCAGTTCTTC CASSARVITSSYNEQFF
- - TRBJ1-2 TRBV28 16 TGTGCCAGCAGTTTAAGGGTGCAATCGACGGGATATGGCTACACCTTC CASSLRVQSTGYGYTF
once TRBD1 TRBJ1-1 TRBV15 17 TGTGCCACCAGCGGGACGTGGACAGGGGGGATGAACACTGAAGCTTTCTTT CATSGTWTGGMNTEAFF